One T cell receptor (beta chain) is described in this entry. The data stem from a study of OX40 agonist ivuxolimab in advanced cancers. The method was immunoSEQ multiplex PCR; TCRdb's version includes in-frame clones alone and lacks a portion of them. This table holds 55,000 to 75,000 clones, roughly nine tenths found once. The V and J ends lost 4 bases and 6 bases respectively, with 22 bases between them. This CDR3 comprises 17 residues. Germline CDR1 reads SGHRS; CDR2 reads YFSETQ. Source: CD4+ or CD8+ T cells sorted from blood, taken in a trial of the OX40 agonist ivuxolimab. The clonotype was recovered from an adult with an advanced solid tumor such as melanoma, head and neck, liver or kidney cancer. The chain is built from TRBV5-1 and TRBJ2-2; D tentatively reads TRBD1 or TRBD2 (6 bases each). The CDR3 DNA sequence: TGCGCCAGCAGCAGGGCTAGGGGGGCGGCTTGGGCCGGGGAGCTGTTTTTT. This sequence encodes CASSRARGAAWAGELFF.